This T cell receptor beta chain was sequenced in a study of T cell changes during pregnancy in multiple sclerosis. Trimming at V came to 4 bases and at J to 2 bases, leaving 5 bases not matched to a gene. Per germline, CDR1 MNHEY and CDR2 SVGAGI. The CDR3 loop spans 14 amino acids. This clone came up once. Sequenced by immunoSEQ multiplex PCR; TCRdb stores in-frame clones only, minus some. Of tens of thousands of clones listed, roughly 93% are singletons. The chain combines TRBV6-5 with TRBJ2-7; 7 nucleotides align to TRBD1. Sample: PBMCs (not recorded whether the cells were cultured). The sequence derives from a female donor with multiple sclerosis, enrolled in a pregnancy study. The CDR3: CASSSRQGPYEQYF. DNA of the CDR3: TGTGCCAGCAGTTCCCGACAGGGACCCTACGAGCAGTACTTC.